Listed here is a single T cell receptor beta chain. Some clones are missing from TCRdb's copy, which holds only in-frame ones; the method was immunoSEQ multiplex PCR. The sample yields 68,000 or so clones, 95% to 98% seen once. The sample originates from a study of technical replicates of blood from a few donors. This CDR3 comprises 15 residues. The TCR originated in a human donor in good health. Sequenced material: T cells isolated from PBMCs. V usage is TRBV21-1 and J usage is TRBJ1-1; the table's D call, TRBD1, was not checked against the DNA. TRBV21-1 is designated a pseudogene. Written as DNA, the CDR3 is TGTGCCAGCAGCAATGTCCCGGGACAGGGGGATGAAGCTTTCTTT. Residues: CASSNVPGQGDEAFF.